The 26 T cell receptor beta chains presented below share a single source sample, sequenced in a study of cytomegalovirus exposure and HLA in healthy donors. It was with 60 Vbeta and 13 Jbeta primers that the PCR ran. TCRdb keeps only in-frame clones here, not all; method: immunoSEQ multiplex PCR. The data show over 150,000 clones, about four fifths seen once. The sequencing input was PBMCs. These receptor sequences come from a man in his forties or fifties in good health and CMV-seropositive.

The chain is built from TRBV6-4 and TRBJ1-1, with D tentatively TRBD1 (5 bases). This CDR3 is 16 amino acids long. V lost 7 bases and J 5 bases, leaving 23 bases between the germline ends. The germline CDR1 and CDR2 sequences are MRHNA and SNTAGT. CDR3 DNA: TGTGCCAGCAAAGTCCCGGGCAGCGGGGGACGGACTGAAGCTTTCTTT. It specifies CASKVPGSGGRTEAFF.

The chain couples TRBV5-1 to TRBJ2-5; tentative D call: TRBD1 (5 bases). This CDR3 has 14 amino acids. The V and J ends lost 0 bases and 11 bases respectively, with 17 bases between them. The germline CDR1 and CDR2 sequences are SGHRS and YFSETQ. CDR3 coding DNA: TGCGCCAGCAGCTTGGTGGGCAGGGTAGAAGAGCAGTACTTC. Translating it yields CASSLVGRVEEQYF.

The V call is TRBV5-4, the J call TRBJ2-3; 8 bases are a match to TRBD2. Per the germline V gene, CDR1 is SGHNT and CDR2 is YYREEE (reference sequence). V lost 1 base, J lost 3 bases, and 4 bases stayed unmatched. This CDR3 comprises 15 residues. Here the CDR3 reads CASSLSGGRTDTQYF. CDR3 DNA: TGTGCCAGCAGCTTGTCCGGCGGGAGGACAGATACGCAGTATTTT.

V usage is TRBV5-8 and J usage is TRBJ1-1; D is perhaps TRBD1 (5 bases). Germline V gene sequence: CDR1 SGHTS, CDR2 YDEGEE. Trimming removed 0 bases at V and 8 bases at J, with 11 bases between. This CDR3 is 13 amino acids long. As DNA, the CDR3 is TGTGCCAGCAGCTTGGAGGGCAGGGCGGAAGCTTTCTTT. It yields the protein CASSLEGRAEAFF.

V and J are TRBV6-6 and TRBJ1-1; D is unclear. V lost 4 bases to trimming and J lost 0 bases, with 9 bases between them. This CDR3 contains 14 residues. CDR1 MNHNY and CDR2 SVGAGI come from the germline V gene (reference sequence). The CDR3 loop reads CASSWGDMNTEAFF. DNA of the CDR3: TGTGCCAGCAGTTGGGGAGATATGAACACTGAAGCTTTCTTT.

The chain carries TRBV6-5 and TRBJ2-3; D is unclear. V was clipped by 2 bases and J by 6 bases, with 3 bases between them. The CDR3 length is 11 residues. Germline loops: CDR1 MNHEY, CDR2 SVGAGI. CDR3 DNA sequence: TGTGCCAGCAGTTACCATGATACGCAGTATTTT. This gives the protein CASSYHDTQYF.

The CDR3 spells CASSLPQDYEQYF. The CDR3 bases are TGTGCCAGCAGCTTACCGCAGGACTACGAGCAGTACTTC. The chain has TRBV7-9 and TRBJ2-7; D uncertain. V gave up 2 bases and J gave up 3 bases, with 8 bases separating them. Germline-derived CDR1 and CDR2 are SEHNR and FQNEAQ (reference sequence). This CDR3 is built from 13 residues.

The rearrangement links TRBV28 to TRBJ2-7; the D is unclear. The length of the CDR3 is 15 residues. With 6 bases removed from V and 3 bases from J, the gap between germline ends came to 18 bases. Germline values: CDR1 MDHEN, CDR2 SYDVKM. DNA of the CDR3: TGTGCCAGCAGCTTCACCCTGAAAAGCTACTACGAGCAGTACTTC. This codes for CASSFTLKSYYEQYF.

The rearrangement links TRBV30 to TRBJ1-2; D is perhaps TRBD1 (5 bases). Trimming took off 3 bases at V and 4 bases at J, with 9 bases between the two ends. The CDR3 is 12 residues long. Germline V gene lookup returns CDR1 GTSNPN and CDR2 SVGIG (reference sequence). The CDR3 DNA reads TGTGCCTGGAGCTCAGGGCTCTATGGCTACACCTTC. The encoded protein is CAWSSGLYGYTF.

The chain employs TRBV6-1 and TRBJ1-2; 8 bases are shared with TRBD1. This CDR3 comprises 16 residues. J lost 7 bases, V lost 0 bases, and 10 bases had no gene match. The germline gives CDR1 MNHNS, CDR2 SASEGT. Written as DNA, the CDR3 is TGTGCCAGCAGTGAAGCGTCAGGCTCAGGGGGCAGTGGCTACACCTTC. It translates to CASSEASGSGGSGYTF.

The chain recombines TRBV6-6 with TRBJ2-5; D perhaps matches TRBD1 (6 bases). The germline gives CDR1 MNHNY, CDR2 SVGAGI (reference sequence). V lost 7 bases, J lost 5 bases, and 20 bases lay in between. CDR3 length: 15 residues. The CDR3 here is CASIREGVIGETQYF. CDR3 bases: TGTGCCAGCATCAGAGAGGGGGTCATTGGGGAGACCCAGTACTTC.

This clone has only one observation. The V and J genes are TRBV6-5 and TRBJ2-5; D gene ambiguous. The V end was cut by 0 bases, the J end by 5 bases, with 10 bases between. Per the germline V gene, CDR1 is MNHEY and CDR2 is SVGAGI. This CDR3 region has 14 residues. CDR3: CASSYSKPRETQYF. The CDR3 DNA reads as TGTGCCAGCAGTTACTCGAAGCCCAGGGAGACCCAGTACTTC.

The gene calls are TRBV10-3 and TRBJ2-3; TRBD2 aligns across 7 bases. The CDR3 contains 15 residues. CDR1 is ENHRY and CDR2 is SYGVKD in the germline V gene. V lost 0 bases, J lost 0 bases, and 0 bases stayed unmatched. CDR3: CAISESSGSTDTQYF. DNA of the CDR3: TGTGCCATCAGTGAGTCTAGCGGGAGCACAGATACGCAGTATTTT.

As concerns this clone: Compared with germline, one end of the junction differs, possibly owing to a read error. The genes are TRBV4-3 and TRBJ2-6, with TRBD1 matching 11 bases. This CDR3 contains 19 residues. Germline V CDR1 and CDR2: LGHNA, YSLEER. This CDR3 is CASSPPVGQGGSGANGLTF. CDR3 DNA sequence: TGCGCCAGCAGCCCCCCCGTGGGACAGGGGGGTTCTGGGGCCAACGGCCTGACTTTC.

The chain uses TRBV18 and TRBJ1-5; weak D call: TRBD1 (5 bases). V was pared by 3 bases and J by 2 bases, with 14 bases between. The germline gives CDR1 KGHSH, CDR2 LQKENI. This CDR3 contains 16 residues. CDR3 in amino acids: CASSPTGEGGNQPQHF. CDR3 DNA: TGTGCCAGCTCACCTACGGGGGAAGGAGGCAATCAGCCCCAGCATTTT.

This rearrangement joins TRBV11-2 to TRBJ1-1; D not certain. Trimming removed 5 bases at V and 2 bases at J, with 15 bases between. The CDR3 spans 15 residues. Germline V gene lookup returns CDR1 SGHAT and CDR2 FQNNGV. CDR3 residues: CASSGTRVANTEAFF. The CDR3 bases are TGTGCCAGCAGCGGCACCCGGGTTGCTAACACTGAAGCTTTCTTT.

In this sample, this clone turned up once. The chain uses TRBV6-6 and TRBJ2-3; D remains unclear. The CDR3 loop spans 14 amino acids. The V end lost 2 bases, the J end lost 3 bases, and 9 bases lay between the germline ends. The germline V gene encodes CDR1 MNHNY and CDR2 SVGAGI (reference sequence). CDR3 bases: TGTGCCAGCAGTTACAACACCTTAACAGATACGCAGTATTTT. It translates to CASSYNTLTDTQYF.

The V call is TRBV6-5, the J call TRBJ2-7; 12 positions match TRBD1. After removal of 6 bases from V and 6 bases from J, the junction contained 3 bases not matched to a gene. CDR1 is MNHEY and CDR2 is SVGAGI in the germline V gene. This CDR3 has 13 amino acids. CDR3 nucleotide sequence: TGTGCCAGCAGGGGGACAGGGGGCTCCGAGCAGTACTTC. Residues: CASRGTGGSEQYF.

CDR3 in DNA: TGTGCCAGCAGCGTAGGGGCTAGCGGGGGATACAATGAGCAGTTCTTC. This codes for CASSVGASGGYNEQFF. This chain joins TRBV9 and TRBJ2-1, with 10 bases fitting TRBD2. The ends lost 0 bases at V and 4 bases at J; junction bases unmatched: 4. This CDR3 region has 16 residues. Per germline, CDR1 SGDLS and CDR2 YYNGEE.

This chain links TRBV14 with TRBJ2-3; D possibly corresponds to TRBD1 (7 bases). This CDR3 has 15 amino acids. Germline V gene data show CDR1 as SGHDN and CDR2 as FVKESK. V was shortened by 3 bases and J by 3 bases, with 13 bases between the two germline ends. Here the CDR3 reads CASSQGGQITDTQYF. In DNA, the CDR3 is TGTGCCAGCAGCCAGGGGGGACAGATAACAGATACGCAGTATTTT. The whole variable domain, filled in from reference TRBV14 and TRBJ2-3, reads EAGVTQFPSHSVIEKGQTVTLRCDPISGHDNLYWYRRVMGKEIKFLLHFVKESKQDESGMPNNRFLAERTGGTYSTLKVQPAELEDSGVYFCASSQGGQITDTQYFGPGTRLTVL.

The chain links TRBV6-1 to TRBJ1-1; 9 nucleotides match TRBD1. Per germline, CDR1 MNHNS and CDR2 SASEGT. The trim removed 6 bases at V and 3 bases at J, leaving 11 bases unmatched. The CDR3 covers 16 residues. Here the CDR3 reads CASRENRGLGDTEAFF. The CDR3 DNA reads TGTGCCAGCAGGGAAAACAGGGGGCTGGGGGACACTGAAGCTTTCTTT.

This rearrangement joins TRBV19 to TRBJ1-1; maybe TRBD1 (5 bases). Germline values: CDR1 LNHDA, CDR2 SQIVND (reference sequence). The V end was cut by 7 bases, the J end by 5 bases, with 20 bases between. The CDR3 extends over 15 amino acids. This CDR3 is CASTPPRGAGTEAFF. CDR3 DNA: TGTGCCAGTACCCCTCCCCGAGGGGCGGGAACTGAAGCTTTCTTT.

The J gene is TRBJ2-3, the V gene TRBV9; 15 nucleotides agree with TRBD2. From germline, CDR1 is SGDLS and CDR2 YYNGEE. The CDR3 consists of 16 residues. V lost 1 base and J lost 6; bases outside the gene matches: 3. The CDR3 DNA sequence: TGTGCCAGCAGCGTAACCGGGACTAGCGGGAGGGATACGCAGTATTTT. It codes for CASSVTGTSGRDTQYF. Together with reference TRBV9 and TRBJ2-3, the CDR3 gives the full variable domain: DSGVTQTPKHLITATGQRVTLRCSPRSGDLSVYWYQQSLDQGLQFLIQYYNGEERAKGNILERFSAQQFPDLHSELNLSSLELGDSALYFCASSVTGTSGRDTQYFGPGTRLTVL.

The sample holds a few counts of this clone. The junction shows a germline mismatch at one end, possibly a read error. V is TRBV6-5 and J is TRBJ1-1, with 7 bases fitting TRBD1. The CDR3 is made up of 12 amino acids. CDR1 is MNHEY and CDR2 is SVGAGI in the germline V gene. CDR3 in amino acids: CGTQGTFTEAFF. For the CDR3, the DNA is TGCGGTACACAGGGGACTTTTACTGAAGCTTTCTTT.

This chain joins TRBV10-3 and TRBJ2-7; D possibly corresponds to TRBD1 (8 bases). Trimming cost V 10 bases and J 0 bases, with 13 bases left between them. This CDR3 is 13 amino acids long. Germline CDR1 and CDR2: ENHRY and SYGVKD. The CDR3 DNA reads TGTGCCACGGGGGGACAGGCCTCCTACGAGCAGTACTTC. This gives the protein CATGGQASYEQYF.

This clone showed up just once. The V gene is TRBV6-1, the J gene TRBJ2-5, with D perhaps TRBD1 (6 bases). The CDR3 is 14 amino acids. CDR1 MNHNS and CDR2 SASEGT come from the germline V gene. Trimming left V 1 base short and J 3 bases short, with 9 bases between. The CDR3 DNA is TGTGCCAGCAGTGAAGGGGACATAAAAGAGACCCAGTACTTC. It codes for CASSEGDIKETQYF.